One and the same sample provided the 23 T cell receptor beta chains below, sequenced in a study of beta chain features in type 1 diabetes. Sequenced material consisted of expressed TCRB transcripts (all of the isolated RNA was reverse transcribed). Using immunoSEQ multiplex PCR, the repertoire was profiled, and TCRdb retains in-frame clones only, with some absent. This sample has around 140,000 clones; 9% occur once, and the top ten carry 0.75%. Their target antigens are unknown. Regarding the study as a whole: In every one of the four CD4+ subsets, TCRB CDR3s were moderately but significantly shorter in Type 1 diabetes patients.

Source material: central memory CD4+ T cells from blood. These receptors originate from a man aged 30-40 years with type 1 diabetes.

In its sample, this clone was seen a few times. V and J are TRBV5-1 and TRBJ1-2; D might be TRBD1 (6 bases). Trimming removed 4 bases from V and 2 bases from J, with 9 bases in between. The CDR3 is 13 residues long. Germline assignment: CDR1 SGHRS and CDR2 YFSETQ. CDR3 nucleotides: TGCGCCAGCAGCCAAACAGGGAACTATGGCTACACCTTC. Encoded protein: CASSQTGNYGYTF.

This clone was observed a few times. The CDR3 sequence: CASRSLQGSGNEQFF. CDR3 in DNA: TGTGCCAGCAGGTCCCTACAGGGGTCGGGCAATGAGCAGTTCTTC. This chain uses TRBV6-1 with TRBJ2-1; 7 nucleotides align to TRBD1. V gave up 6 bases and J gave up 6 bases; unmatched junction bases: 11. The CDR3 is 15 amino acids. Per germline, CDR1 MNHNS and CDR2 SASEGT.

The CDR3, as DNA: TGTGCCAGCAGTTTAGCGGGGGCCAGTTACGAGCAGTACTTC. Translation: CASSLAGASYEQYF. The chain combines TRBV6-1 with TRBJ2-7, with 9 bases fitting TRBD2. This CDR3 has 14 residues. The germline V gene encodes CDR1 MNHNS and CDR2 SASEGT. The V gene end was trimmed by 5 bases and the J gene end by 4 bases; junction bases not matched to a gene: 6.

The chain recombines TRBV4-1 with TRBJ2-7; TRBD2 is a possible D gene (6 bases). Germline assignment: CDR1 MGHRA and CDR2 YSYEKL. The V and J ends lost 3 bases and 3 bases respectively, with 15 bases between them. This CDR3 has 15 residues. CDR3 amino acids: CASSQPQWGVYEQYF. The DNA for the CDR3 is TGCGCCAGCAGCCAGCCCCAGTGGGGGGTCTACGAGCAGTACTTC.

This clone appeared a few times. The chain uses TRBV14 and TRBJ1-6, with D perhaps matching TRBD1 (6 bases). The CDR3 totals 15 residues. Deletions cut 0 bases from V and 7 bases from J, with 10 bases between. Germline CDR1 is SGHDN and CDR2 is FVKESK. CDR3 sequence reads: CASSQDAGENSPLHF. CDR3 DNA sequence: TGTGCCAGCAGCCAAGATGCAGGGGAGAATTCACCCCTCCACTTT.

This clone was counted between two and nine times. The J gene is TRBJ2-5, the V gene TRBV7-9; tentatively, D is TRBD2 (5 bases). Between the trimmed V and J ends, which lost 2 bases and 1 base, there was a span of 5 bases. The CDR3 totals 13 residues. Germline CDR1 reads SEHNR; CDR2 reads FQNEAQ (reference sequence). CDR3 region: CASSLLAQETQYF. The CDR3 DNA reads TGTGCCAGCAGCTTACTAGCCCAAGAGACCCAGTACTTC.

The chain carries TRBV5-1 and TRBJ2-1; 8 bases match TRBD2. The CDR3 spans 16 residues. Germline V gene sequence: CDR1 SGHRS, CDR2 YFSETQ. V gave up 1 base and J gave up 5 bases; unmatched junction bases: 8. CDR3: CASSLIVTSGDNEQFF. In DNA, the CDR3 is TGCGCCAGCAGCTTGATAGTAACTAGCGGTGACAATGAGCAGTTCTTC.

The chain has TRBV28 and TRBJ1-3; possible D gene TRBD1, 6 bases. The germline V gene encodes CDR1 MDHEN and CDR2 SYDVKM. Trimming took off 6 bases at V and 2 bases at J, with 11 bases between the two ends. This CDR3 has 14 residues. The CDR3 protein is CASRQAGAGNTIYF. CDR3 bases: TGTGCCAGCAGACAAGCAGGGGCTGGAAACACCATATATTTT.

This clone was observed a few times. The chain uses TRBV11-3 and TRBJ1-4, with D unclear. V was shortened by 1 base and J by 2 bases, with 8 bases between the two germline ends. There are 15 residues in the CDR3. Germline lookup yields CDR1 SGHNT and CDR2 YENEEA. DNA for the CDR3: TGTGCCAGCAGCTTAGTAGTGGAGACTAATGAAAAACTGTTTTTT. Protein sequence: CASSLVVETNEKLFF.

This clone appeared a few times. The CDR3 here is CASNGDTGELFF. In nucleotides, the CDR3 is TGTGCCAGTAACGGGGACACCGGGGAGCTGTTTTTT. The rearrangement links TRBV19 to TRBJ2-2; D is possibly TRBD2 (5 bases). Germline V lookup: CDR1 LNHDA, CDR2 SQIVND (reference sequence). Trimming shortened V by 7 bases and J by 3 bases, and 6 bases separated the two germline ends. This CDR3 has 12 residues. Complete variable domain (other parts from reference TRBV19 and TRBJ2-2): DGGITQSPKYLFRKEGQNVTLSCEQNLNHDAMYWYRQDPGQGLRLIYYSQIVNDFQKGDIAEGYSVSREKKESFPLTVTSAQKNPTAFYLCASNGDTGELFFGEGSRLTVL.

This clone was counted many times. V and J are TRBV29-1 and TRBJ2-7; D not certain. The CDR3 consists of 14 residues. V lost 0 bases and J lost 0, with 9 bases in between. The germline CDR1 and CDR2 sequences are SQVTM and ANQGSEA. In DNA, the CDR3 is TGCAGCGTTGAAGATCGTAGAGGCTCCTACGAGCAGTACTTC. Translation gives CSVEDRRGSYEQYF.

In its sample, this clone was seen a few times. The DNA of the CDR3 is TGTGCCAGCAGCCCCGGGGACAGGCCCTACGAGCAGTACTTC. Its translation: CASSPGDRPYEQYF. V is TRBV7-3 and J is TRBJ2-7, with 8 bases that match TRBD1. Germline CDR1 and CDR2: SGHTA and FQGTGA. This CDR3 contains 14 residues. Germline trimming cut 5 bases from V and 2 bases from J; bases unmatched to any gene: 5.

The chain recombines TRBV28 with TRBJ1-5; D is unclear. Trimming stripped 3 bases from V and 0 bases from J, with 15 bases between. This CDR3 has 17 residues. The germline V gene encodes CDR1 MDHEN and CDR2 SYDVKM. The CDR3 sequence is CASSFEVGDYSNQPQHF. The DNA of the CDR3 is TGTGCCAGCAGTTTTGAAGTGGGAGACTATAGCAATCAGCCCCAGCATTTT.

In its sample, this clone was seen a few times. CDR3 loop: CASHAGTGATYEQYF. The CDR3 region has the DNA TGTGCCAGCCACGCCGGGACAGGGGCTACCTACGAGCAGTACTTC. V is TRBV28 and J is TRBJ2-7; 10 nucleotides agree with TRBD1. The CDR3 loop spans 15 amino acids. CDR1 and CDR2 from the germline V gene are MDHEN and SYDVKM. V shed 8 bases and J 2 bases; nucleotides not matched to a gene: 9.

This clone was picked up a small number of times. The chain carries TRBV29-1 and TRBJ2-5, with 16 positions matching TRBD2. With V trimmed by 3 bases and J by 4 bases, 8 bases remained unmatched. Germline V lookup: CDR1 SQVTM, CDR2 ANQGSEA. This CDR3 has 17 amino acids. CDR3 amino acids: CSVEVGLAGGWGETQYF. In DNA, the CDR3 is TGCAGCGTTGAGGTGGGACTAGCGGGGGGGTGGGGAGAGACCCAGTACTTC. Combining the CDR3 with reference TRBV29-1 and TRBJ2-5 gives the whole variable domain SAVISQKPSRDICQRGTSLTIQCQVDSQVTMMFWYRQQPGQSLTLIATANQGSEATYESGFVIDKFPISRPNLTFSTLTVSNMSPEDSSIYLCSVEVGLAGGWGETQYFGPGTRLLVL.

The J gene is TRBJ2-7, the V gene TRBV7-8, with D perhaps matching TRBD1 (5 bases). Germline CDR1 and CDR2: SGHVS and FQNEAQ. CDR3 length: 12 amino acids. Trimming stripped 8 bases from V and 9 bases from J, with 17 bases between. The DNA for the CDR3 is TGTGCCAGCTCCTACCCCCAGGGCGGGCAGTACTTC. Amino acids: CASSYPQGGQYF.

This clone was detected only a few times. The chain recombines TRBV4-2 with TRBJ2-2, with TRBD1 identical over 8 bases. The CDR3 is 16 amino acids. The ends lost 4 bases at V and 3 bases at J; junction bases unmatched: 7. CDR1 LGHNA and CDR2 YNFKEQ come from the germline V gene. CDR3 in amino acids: CASSPFGQGYTGELFF. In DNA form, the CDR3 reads TGTGCCAGCAGCCCATTCGGACAGGGATACACCGGGGAGCTGTTTTTT.

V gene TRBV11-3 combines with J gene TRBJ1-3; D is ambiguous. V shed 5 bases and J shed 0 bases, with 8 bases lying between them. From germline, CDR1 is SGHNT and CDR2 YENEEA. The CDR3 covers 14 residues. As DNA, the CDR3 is TGTGCCAGCAGCCGCGGATCCTCTGGAAACACCATATATTTT. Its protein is CASSRGSSGNTIYF.

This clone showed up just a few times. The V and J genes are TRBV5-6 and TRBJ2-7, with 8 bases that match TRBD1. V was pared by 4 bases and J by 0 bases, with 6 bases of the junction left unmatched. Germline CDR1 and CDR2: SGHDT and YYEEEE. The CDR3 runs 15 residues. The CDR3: CASSGRDRSSYEQYF. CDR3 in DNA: TGTGCCAGCAGCGGCCGGGACAGGAGCTCCTACGAGCAGTACTTC.

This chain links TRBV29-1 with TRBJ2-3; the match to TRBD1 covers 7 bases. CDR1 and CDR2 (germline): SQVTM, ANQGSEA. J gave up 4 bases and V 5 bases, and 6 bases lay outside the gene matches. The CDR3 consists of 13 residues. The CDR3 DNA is TGCAGCGTTAGGGACAGTAGTGCAGATACGCAGTATTTT. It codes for CSVRDSSADTQYF.

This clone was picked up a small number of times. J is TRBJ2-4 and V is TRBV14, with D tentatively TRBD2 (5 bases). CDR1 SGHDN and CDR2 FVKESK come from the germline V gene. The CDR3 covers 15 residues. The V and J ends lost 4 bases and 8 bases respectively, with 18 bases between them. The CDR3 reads CASSLPGPLGDIQYF. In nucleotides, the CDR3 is TGTGCCAGCAGCCTCCCGGGTCCCCTGGGAGACATTCAGTACTTC.

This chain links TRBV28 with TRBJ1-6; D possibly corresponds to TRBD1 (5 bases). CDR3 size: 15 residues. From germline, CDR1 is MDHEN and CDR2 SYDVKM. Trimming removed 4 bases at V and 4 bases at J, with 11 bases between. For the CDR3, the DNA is TGTGCCAGCAGTTCCTACCGACAGTATAATTCACCCCTCCACTTT. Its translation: CASSSYRQYNSPLHF. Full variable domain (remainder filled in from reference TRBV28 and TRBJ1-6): DVKVTQSSRYLVKRTGEKVFLECVQDMDHENMFWYRQDPGLGLRLIYFSYDVKMKEKGDIPEGYSVSREKKERFSLILESASTNQTSMYLCASSSYRQYNSPLHFGNGTRLTVT.

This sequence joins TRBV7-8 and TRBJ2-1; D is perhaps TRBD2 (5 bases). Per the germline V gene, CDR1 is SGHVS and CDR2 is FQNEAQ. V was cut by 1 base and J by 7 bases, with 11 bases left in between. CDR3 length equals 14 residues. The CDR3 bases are TGTGCCAGCAGCTTAGACCCTAGCCGAAATGAGCAGTTCTTC. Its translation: CASSLDPSRNEQFF.